The TCR beta chain under discussion was sequenced for a study of patients and donors after allogeneic stem cell transplantation. TCRdb called the RT-PCR reads again in MiXCR, with one record for every CDR3 protein. The table lists tens of thousands of distinct CDR3 sequences, around 5% of them singletons. Per the germline V gene, CDR1 is SNHLY and CDR2 is FYNNEI. V dropped 10 bases and J dropped 2 bases, with 12 bases sitting between them. This CDR3 region has 13 residues. The sequencing sample was made of blood, either unsorted or a sorted T cell fraction (not recorded which). The chain is built from TRBV2 and TRBJ1-5, with D perhaps TRBD1 (6 bases). This TCR was recovered from a human donor who was either an allogeneic HSCT recipient or a stem cell or donor lymphocyte infusion donor (not recorded which). It is not recorded whose cells these are; they may come from a transplant donor. CDR3 loop: CATTGNRNQPQHF. The CDR3, as DNA: TGTGCCACGACAGGTAATCGCAATCAGCCCCAGCATTTT.